This T cell receptor beta chain was retrieved from a study of human T cells and chemical hapten exposure (dated by TCRdb to the early 2020s). General notes on the study: For sensitization, 2% DPC in acetone was applied to a roughly 2 cm by roughly 2 cm area of upper inner arm skin. Most of the patients in the cohort were female, and the cohort covered alopecia areata with under or over 50% scalp involvement, alopecia totalis and alopecia universalis. Patch testing was done on the upper back using Finn chambers containing 0.01% DPC, and results were scored after 6 days according to International Contact Dermatitis Research Group standards. Blood samples were taken from patients before sensitization (week 0) and then at 2, 6 and about 24 weeks after DPC sensitization. Peripheral blood TCR repertoire changes were tracked in vivo in alopecia patients during primary and secondary sensitization to the hapten diphenylcyclopropenone (DPC). Blood for TCR sequencing was provided by twenty-nine alopecia patients at one to four time points (pre-sensitization, 2, 6 and 24 weeks). Throughout the study period of 20 to 25 weeks, patients also received therapeutic DPC doses to the scalp every week. Libraries were pooled for sequencing, and variation in per-sample TCR yields was attributed mainly to small differences in library volumes within the pool. Study-wide findings and limitations: The number of PT1 expanded TCRs positively correlated with patch test score, significant at thresholds 8, 16 and 32 but not 4. After repeated subsampling, the strength of the expansion versus patch-test correlation and the threshold at which it became significant changed. Because every patient had alopecia, a presumed autoimmune disease, the patients' immune response might differ from that of healthy individuals. Significantly more large CDR3 similarity clusters were formed by expanded TCRs than by pre-sensitization or healthy control sets, consistent with antigen-driven responses. The number of TCRs above 1 in 1000 frequency did not change with DPC sensitization; there was no evidence of global repertoire structure alterations.

Comments on this clonotype: Its target antigen remains unknown. Base-call qualities are not available, and no considerably larger clone is one nucleotide away.

The meaning of the sample's time point label: pre-sensitization, week 0. The treatment or condition tag for this specimen amounts to: therapeutic diphenylcyclopropenone sensitization with weekly scalp DPC. At every patch-test visit, the blood draw took place before the patch test was put on. Eligible patients were aged 18 to 70, diagnosed with alopecia, deemed suitable for DPC therapy, and excluded if pregnant. Unfractionated whole blood was collected in Tempus Blood RNA tubes, and total RNA was extracted from that blood. From the cysteine through the phenylalanine, the CDR3 covers 13 amino acids. CDR3 DNA is the only sequence kept; it has 39 bases, read in frame from the first base. The germline V gene (reference sequence) yields LNHDA for CDR1 and SQIVND for CDR2. Cut back by 5 bases and 6 bases, the V and J ends lie 11 bases apart. Libraries were prepared through RACE. TCRdb names NextSeq 500 as the instrument used. During library preparation, unique molecular identifiers were attached to individual cDNA molecules so that TCRs could be counted quantitatively and reproducibly. Each blood RNA sample was used to sequence both TCR alpha and TCR beta chains. In the original analysis: The median number of TCRs per sample was some 100,000, ranging from roughly 23,224 to 700,000. V, J and CDR3 annotation of the TCR reads was carried out using the Decombinator software suite. To make PS versus PT1 abundance plots, every sample was subsampled to the same number of TCRs (28,000). TCRs were defined as expanded if absent before sensitization and observed at least eight times at the 2-week time point. The public reads were reprocessed in TCRdb via fastp at Q25 and MiXCR, keeping in-frame beta chains. When rows share a CDR3 protein, they turn into one entry using the most common DNA and genes. For this entry, the V and J calls and clone size follow TCRdb and not the study's own pipeline. Here the sample has about 74,000 distinct CDR3 sequences; approximately 14% occur a single time. Roughly 4.8% of the sample is taken by the ten largest.

The receptor chain draws on TRBV19 and TRBJ1-5; TRBD1 is a possible D gene, resting on 6 matching bases. The TCR comes from a woman aged 45-59 years with alopecia areata. Some clones in this sample may be carry-over from other donors' samples. Here the sequenced sample was whole blood, taken in connection with sensitization to the hapten diphenylcyclopropenone (DPC). The sequenced DNA: TGTGCCAGTAGTCGGACAGAGGCTCAGCCCCAGCATTTT. This gives the protein CASSRTEAQPQHF.